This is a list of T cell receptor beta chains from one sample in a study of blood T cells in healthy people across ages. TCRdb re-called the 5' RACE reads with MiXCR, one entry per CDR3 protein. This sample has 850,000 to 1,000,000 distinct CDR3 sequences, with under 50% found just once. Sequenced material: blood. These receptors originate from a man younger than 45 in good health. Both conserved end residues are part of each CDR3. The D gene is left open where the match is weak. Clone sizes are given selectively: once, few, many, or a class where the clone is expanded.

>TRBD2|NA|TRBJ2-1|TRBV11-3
CASREPPGGPFGNEQFF
TGTGCCAGCAGAGAACCCCCGGGGGGACCCTTTGGCAATGAGCAGTTCTTC
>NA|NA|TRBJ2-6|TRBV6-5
CASSGHSSGANVLTF
TGTGCCAGCAGCGGACATAGCTCTGGGGCCAACGTCCTGACTTTC
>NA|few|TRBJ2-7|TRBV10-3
CAISGDPYEQYF
TGTGCCATCAGCGGCGATCCATACGAGCAGTACTTC
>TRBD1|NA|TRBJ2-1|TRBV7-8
CASSLSGQGAHNEQFF
TGTGCCAGCAGCTTATCGGGACAGGGGGCCCACAATGAGCAGTTCTTC
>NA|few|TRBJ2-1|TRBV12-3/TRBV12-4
CASSLQPGPNEQFF
TGTGCCAGCAGTTTGCAGCCGGGACCCAATGAGCAGTTCTTC
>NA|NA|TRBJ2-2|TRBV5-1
CASKAGPNTGELFF
TGCGCCAGTAAAGCCGGGCCGAACACCGGGGAGCTGTTTTTT
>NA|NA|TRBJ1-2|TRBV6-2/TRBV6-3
CASSYSVKDGYTF
TGTGCCAGCAGTTACTCGGTAAAGGATGGCTACACCTTC
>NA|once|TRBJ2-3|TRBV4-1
CASSQDLWVGTDTQYF
TGCGCCAGCAGCCAAGATCTTTGGGTGGGCACAGATACGCAGTATTTT
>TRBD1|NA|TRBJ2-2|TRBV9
CASSVGGTDHTGELFF
TGTGCCAGCAGCGTAGGTGGGACAGATCACACCGGGGAGCTGTTTTTT
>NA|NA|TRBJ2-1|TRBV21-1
CASSGLLGFPHEQFF
TGTGCCAGCAGCGGGTTGTTGGGCTTCCCCCATGAGCAGTTCTTC
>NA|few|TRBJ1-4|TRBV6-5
CASSYNSQKGGEKLFF
TGTGCCAGCAGTTACAACAGTCAGAAGGGTGGTGAAAAACTGTTTTTT
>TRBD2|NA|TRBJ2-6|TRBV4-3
CASSQGRDGYLSGGTSGANVLTF
TGCGCCAGCAGCCAAGGCCGGGACGGTTACCTTAGCGGGGGGACTTCGGGGGCCAACGTCCTGACTTTC
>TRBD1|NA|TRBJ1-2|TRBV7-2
CASRRTGGGDYGYTF
TGTGCCAGCCGGAGGACAGGGGGCGGCGACTATGGCTACACCTTC
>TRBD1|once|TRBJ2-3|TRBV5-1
CASSSGQESSTDTQYF
TGCGCCAGCAGCTCCGGACAGGAGTCTAGCACAGATACGCAGTATTTT
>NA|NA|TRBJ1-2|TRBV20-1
CSARSQAVVSGYTF
TGCAGTGCTAGAAGTCAGGCTGTTGTTAGCGGCTACACCTTC
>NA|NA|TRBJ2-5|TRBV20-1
CSARPLEKETQYF
TGCAGTGCTAGACCGCTAGAGAAAGAGACCCAGTACTTC
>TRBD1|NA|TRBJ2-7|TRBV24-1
CASEPGQGDNEQYF
TGTGCCTCTGAACCGGGACAGGGTGACAATGAGCAGTACTTC
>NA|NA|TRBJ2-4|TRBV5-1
CASRKGEAKNIQYF
TGCGCCAGCAGAAAAGGAGAGGCCAAAAACATTCAGTACTTC
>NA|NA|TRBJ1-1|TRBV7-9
CASSLDDTEAFF
TGTGCCAGCAGCTTGGATGACACTGAAGCTTTCTTT
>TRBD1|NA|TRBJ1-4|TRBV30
CAWSGQGSEKLFF
TGTGCCTGGAGTGGACAGGGGAGTGAAAAACTGTTTTTT
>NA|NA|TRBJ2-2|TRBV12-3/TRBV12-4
CASTVSGQGKAGELFF
TGTGCCAGTACGGTCTCGGGGCAGGGGAAGGCCGGGGAGCTGTTTTTT
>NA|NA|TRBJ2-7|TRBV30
CAWRTDSRGEQYF
TGTGCCTGGAGGACGGACAGCAGAGGCGAGCAGTACTTC
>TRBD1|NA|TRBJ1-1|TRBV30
CAWIQGYTEAFF
TGTGCCTGGATACAGGGGTACACTGAAGCTTTCTTT
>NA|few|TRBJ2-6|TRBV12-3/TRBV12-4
CASSLPGGTGANVLTF
TGTGCCAGCAGTCTCCCGGGCGGGACCGGGGCCAACGTCCTGACTTTC
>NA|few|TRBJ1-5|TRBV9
CASSVGGHENQPQHF
TGTGCCAGCAGCGTAGGCGGGCACGAGAATCAGCCCCAGCATTTT
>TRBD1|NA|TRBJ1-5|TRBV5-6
CASSYTGTGFRQPQHF
TGTGCCAGCAGCTATACCGGGACAGGGTTTCGACAGCCCCAGCATTTT
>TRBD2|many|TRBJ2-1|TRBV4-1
CASSRSLAGEQFF
TGCGCCAGCAGCCGTTCCTTAGCGGGTGAGCAGTTCTTC
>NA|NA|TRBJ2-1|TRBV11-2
CASSDSSLTYNEQFF
TGTGCCAGCAGCGACTCCAGCCTGACCTACAATGAGCAGTTCTTC
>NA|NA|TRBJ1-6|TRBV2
CASSRSATSTSPLHF
TGTGCCAGCAGTCGCTCTGCCACTAGTACTTCACCCCTCCACTTT
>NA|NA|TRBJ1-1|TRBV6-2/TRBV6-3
CASTQGRLNTEAFF
TGTGCCAGCACCCAGGGTCGCCTGAACACTGAAGCTTTCTTT
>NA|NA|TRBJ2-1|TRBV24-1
CATSDGLGRDYNEQFF
TGTGCCACCAGTGATGGATTGGGACGGGACTACAATGAGCAGTTCTTC
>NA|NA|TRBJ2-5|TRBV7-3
CASSPSYQETQYF
TGTGCCAGCAGCCCATCATATCAAGAGACCCAGTACTTC
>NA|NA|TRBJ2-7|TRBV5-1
CASTWEGTPYEQYF
TGCGCCAGCACCTGGGAGGGGACACCCTACGAGCAGTACTTC
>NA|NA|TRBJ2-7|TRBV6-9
CARDAIFYEQYF
TGTGCCAGGGACGCAATTTTCTACGAGCAGTACTTC
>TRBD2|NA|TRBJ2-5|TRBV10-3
CAISESGLGGETQYF
TGTGCCATCAGTGAATCGGGACTAGGGGGAGAGACCCAGTACTTC
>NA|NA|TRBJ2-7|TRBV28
CASSLTGKIYEQYF
TGTGCCAGCAGTTTAACGGGAAAAATTTACGAGCAGTACTTC
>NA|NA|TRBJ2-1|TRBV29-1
CSVAGNEQFF
TGCAGCGTTGCTGGCAATGAGCAGTTCTTC